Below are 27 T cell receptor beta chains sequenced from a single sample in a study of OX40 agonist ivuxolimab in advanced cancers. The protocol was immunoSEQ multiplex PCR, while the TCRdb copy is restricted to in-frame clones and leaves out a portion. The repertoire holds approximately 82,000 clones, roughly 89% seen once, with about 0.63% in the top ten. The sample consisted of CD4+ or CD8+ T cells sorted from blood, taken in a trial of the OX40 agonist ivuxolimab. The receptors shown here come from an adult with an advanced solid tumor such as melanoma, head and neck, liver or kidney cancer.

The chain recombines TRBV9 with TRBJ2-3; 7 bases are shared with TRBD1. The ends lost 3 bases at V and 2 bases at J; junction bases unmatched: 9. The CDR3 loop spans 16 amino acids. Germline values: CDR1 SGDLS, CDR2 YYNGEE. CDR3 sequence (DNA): TGTGCCAGCAGCGCTACGACAGGGAAGGTCACAGATACGCAGTATTTT. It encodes CASSATTGKVTDTQYF.

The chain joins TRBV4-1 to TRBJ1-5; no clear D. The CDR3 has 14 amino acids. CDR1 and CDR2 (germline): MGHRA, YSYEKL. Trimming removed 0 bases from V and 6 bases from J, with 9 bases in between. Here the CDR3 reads CASSQDSRSQPQHF. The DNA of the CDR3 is TGCGCCAGCAGCCAAGATTCCCGAAGTCAGCCCCAGCATTTT.

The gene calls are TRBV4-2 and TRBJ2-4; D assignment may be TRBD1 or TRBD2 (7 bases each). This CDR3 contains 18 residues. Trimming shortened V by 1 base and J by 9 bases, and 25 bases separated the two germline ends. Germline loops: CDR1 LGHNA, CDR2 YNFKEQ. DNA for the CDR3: TGTGCCAGCAGCCAAGGCTCGCCGTCAGCGACCAGGGGGGGCATTCAGTACTTC. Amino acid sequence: CASSQGSPSATRGGIQYF.

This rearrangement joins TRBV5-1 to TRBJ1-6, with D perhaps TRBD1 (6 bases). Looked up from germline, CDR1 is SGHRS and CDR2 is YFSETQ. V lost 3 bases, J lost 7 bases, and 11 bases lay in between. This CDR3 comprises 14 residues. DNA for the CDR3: TGCGCCAGCAGCTCCGCTCAGGGGAATTCACCCCTCCACTTT. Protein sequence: CASSSAQGNSPLHF.

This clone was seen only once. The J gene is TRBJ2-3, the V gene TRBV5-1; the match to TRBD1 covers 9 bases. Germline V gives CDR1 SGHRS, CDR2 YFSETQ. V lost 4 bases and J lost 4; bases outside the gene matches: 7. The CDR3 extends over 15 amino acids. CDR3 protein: CASSPGQGRADTQYF. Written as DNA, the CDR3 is TGCGCCAGCAGCCCGGGACAGGGCCGGGCAGATACGCAGTATTTT.

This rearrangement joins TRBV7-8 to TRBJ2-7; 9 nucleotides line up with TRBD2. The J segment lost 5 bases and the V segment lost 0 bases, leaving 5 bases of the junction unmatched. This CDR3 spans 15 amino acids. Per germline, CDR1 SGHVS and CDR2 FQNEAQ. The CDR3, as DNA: TGTGCCAGCAGCTTAGCTGGACTAGCGAGGAACGAGCAGTACTTC. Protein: CASSLAGLARNEQYF.

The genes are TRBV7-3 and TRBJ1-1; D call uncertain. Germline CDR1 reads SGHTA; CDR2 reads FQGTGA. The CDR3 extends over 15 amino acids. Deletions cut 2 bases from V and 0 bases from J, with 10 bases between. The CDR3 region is CASSLAGYMNTEAFF. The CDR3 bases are TGTGCCAGCAGCTTAGCCGGGTACATGAACACTGAAGCTTTCTTT.

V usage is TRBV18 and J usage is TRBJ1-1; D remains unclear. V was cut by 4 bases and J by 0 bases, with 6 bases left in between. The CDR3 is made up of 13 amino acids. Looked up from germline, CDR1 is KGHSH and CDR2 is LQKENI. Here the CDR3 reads CASSRGMNTEAFF. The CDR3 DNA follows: TGTGCCAGCTCACGCGGAATGAACACTGAAGCTTTCTTT.

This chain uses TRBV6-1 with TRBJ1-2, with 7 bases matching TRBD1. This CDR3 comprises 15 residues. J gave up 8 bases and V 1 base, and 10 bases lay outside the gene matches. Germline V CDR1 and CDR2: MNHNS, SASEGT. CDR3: CASSEGATGPGGYTF. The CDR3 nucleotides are TGTGCCAGCAGTGAAGGGGCGACAGGGCCAGGCGGCTACACCTTC.

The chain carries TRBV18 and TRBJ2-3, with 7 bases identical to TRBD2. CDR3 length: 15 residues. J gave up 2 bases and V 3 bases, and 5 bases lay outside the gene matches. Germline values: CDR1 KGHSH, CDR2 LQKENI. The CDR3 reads CASSPMTSPTDTQYF. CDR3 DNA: TGTGCCAGCTCACCTATGACTAGCCCCACAGATACGCAGTATTTT.

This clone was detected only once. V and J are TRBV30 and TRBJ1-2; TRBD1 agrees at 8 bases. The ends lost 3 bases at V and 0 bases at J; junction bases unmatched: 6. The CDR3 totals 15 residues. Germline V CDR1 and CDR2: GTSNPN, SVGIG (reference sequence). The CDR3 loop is CAWRQRTGTNYGYTF. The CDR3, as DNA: TGTGCCTGGAGGCAGAGGACAGGGACTAACTATGGCTACACCTTC. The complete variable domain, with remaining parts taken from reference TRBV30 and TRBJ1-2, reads SQTIHQWPATLVQPVGSPLSLECTVEGTSNPNLYWYRQAAGRGLQLLFYSVGIGQISSEVPQNLSASRPQDRQFILSSKKLLLSDSGFYLCAWRQRTGTNYGYTFGSGTRLTVV.

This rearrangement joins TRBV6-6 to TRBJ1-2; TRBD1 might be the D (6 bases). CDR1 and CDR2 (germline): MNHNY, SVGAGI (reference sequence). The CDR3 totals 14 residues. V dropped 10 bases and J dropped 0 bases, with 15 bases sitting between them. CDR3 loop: CATINSGANYGYTF. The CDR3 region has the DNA TGTGCCACAATAAATTCAGGGGCTAACTATGGCTACACCTTC.

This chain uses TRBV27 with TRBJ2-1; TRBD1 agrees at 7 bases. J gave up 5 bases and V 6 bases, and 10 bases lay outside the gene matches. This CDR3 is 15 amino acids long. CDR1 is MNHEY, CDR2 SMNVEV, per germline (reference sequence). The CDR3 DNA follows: TGTGCCAGCAGACCTCCGACAGGGACCCACAATGAGCAGTTCTTC. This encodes CASRPPTGTHNEQFF.

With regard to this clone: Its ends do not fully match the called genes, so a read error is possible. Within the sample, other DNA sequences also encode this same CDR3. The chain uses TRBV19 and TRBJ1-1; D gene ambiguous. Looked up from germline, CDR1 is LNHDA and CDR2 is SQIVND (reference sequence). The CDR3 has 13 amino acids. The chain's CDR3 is CASSPSLGSEAFF. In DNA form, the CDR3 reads TGTGCCAGTAGCCCATCTCTGGGCTCAGAAGCCTTCTTT.

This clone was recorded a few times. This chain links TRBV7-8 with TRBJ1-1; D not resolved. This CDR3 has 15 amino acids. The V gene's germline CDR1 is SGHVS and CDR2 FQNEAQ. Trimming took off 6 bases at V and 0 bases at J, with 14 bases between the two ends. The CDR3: CASRGRVGLNTEAFF. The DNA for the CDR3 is TGTGCCAGCAGGGGGAGGGTAGGTCTGAACACTGAAGCTTTCTTT.

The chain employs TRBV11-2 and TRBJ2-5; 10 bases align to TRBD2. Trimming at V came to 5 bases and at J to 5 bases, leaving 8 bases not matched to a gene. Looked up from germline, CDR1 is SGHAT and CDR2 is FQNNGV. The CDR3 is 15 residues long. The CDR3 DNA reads TGTGCCAGCAGCAAGTGGGGGACTAGCGACGAGACCCAGTACTTC. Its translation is CASSKWGTSDETQYF. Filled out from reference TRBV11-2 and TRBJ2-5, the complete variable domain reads EAGVAQSPRYKIIEKRQSVAFWCNPISGHATLYWYQQILGQGPKLLIQFQNNGVVDDSQLPKDRFSAERLKGVDSTLKIQPAKLEDSAVYLCASSKWGTSDETQYFGPGTRLLVL.

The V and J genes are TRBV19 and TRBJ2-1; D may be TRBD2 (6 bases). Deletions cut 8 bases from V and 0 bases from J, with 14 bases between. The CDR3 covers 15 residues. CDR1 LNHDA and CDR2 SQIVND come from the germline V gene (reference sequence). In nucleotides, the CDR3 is TGTGCCAGTGGACCGGACGGGAGCTCCTACAATGAGCAGTTCTTC. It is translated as CASGPDGSSYNEQFF.

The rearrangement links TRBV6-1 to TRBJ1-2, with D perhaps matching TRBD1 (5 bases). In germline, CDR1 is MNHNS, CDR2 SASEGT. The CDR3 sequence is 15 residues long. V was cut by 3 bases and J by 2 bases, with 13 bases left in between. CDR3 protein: CASSDSTGLNYGYTF. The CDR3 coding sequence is TGTGCCAGCAGTGATTCAACAGGCTTAAACTATGGCTACACCTTC.

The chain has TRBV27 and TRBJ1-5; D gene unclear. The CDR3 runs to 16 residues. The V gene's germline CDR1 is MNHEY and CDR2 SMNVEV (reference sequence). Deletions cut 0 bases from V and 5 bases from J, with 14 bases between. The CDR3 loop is CASSLSRTAGDQPQHF. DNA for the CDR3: TGTGCCAGCAGTTTATCCCGGACGGCCGGGGATCAGCCCCAGCATTTT.

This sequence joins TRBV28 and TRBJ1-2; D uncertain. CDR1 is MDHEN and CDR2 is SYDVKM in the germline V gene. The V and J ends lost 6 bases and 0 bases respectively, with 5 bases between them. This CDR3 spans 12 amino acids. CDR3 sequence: CASSGPNYGYTF. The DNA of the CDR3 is TGTGCCAGCAGCGGCCCTAACTATGGCTACACCTTC.

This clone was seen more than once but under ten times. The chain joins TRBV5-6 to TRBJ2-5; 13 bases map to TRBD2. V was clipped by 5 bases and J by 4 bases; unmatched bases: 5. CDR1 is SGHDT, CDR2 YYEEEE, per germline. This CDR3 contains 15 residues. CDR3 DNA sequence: TGTGCCAGCAGTCCACTAGCGGGAGGGGGAGAGACCCAGTACTTC. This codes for CASSPLAGGGETQYF.

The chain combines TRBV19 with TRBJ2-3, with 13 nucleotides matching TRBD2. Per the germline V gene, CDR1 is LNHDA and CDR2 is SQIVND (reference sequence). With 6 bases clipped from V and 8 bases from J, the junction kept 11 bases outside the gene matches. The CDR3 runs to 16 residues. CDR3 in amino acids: CASSRTSGGAMGTQYF. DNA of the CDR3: TGTGCCAGTAGCCGTACTAGCGGGGGGGCGATGGGTACGCAGTATTTT.

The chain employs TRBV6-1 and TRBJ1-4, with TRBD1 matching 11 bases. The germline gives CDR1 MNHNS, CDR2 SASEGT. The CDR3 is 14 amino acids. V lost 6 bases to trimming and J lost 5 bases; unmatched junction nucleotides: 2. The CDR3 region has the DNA TGTGCCAGCAGGGGGACAGGGGGGAATGAAAAACTGTTTTTT. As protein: CASRGTGGNEKLFF.

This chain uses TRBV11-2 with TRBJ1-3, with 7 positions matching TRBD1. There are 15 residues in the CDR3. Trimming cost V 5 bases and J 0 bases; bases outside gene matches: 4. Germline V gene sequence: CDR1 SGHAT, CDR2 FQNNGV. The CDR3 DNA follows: TGTGCCAGCAGCCCGCAGGGGGGCTCTGGAAACACCATATATTTT. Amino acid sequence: CASSPQGGSGNTIYF.

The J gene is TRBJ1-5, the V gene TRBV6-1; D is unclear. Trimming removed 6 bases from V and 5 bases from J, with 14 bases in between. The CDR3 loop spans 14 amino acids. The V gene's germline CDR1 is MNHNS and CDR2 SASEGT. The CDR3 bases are TGTGCCAGCAGCCTCGGGTCCAAAGATCAGCCCCAGCATTTT. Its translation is CASSLGSKDQPQHF.

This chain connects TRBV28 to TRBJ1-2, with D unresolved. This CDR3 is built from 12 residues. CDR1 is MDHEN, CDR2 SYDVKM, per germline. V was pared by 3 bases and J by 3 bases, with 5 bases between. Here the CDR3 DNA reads TGTGCCAGCAGTTTTAGTGACTATGGCTACACCTTC. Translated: CASSFSDYGYTF.

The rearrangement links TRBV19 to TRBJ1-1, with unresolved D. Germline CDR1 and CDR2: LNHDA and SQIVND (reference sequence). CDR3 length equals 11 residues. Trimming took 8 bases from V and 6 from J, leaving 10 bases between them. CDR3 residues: CASYSGSEAFF. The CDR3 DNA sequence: TGTGCCAGTTACTCGGGCTCTGAAGCTTTCTTT.